The clone carrying this TCR beta chain was counted many times. Exclusion criteria comprised uncontrolled infection, other autoimmune disease, pregnancy or lactation. Source material for PBMCs was more than 7.5 ml fresh peripheral blood. Amplification targeted TCR beta CDR3 regions from RNA transcripts. The TCR CDR3 was amplified in a first-round RT-PCR using the HTBI primer set. Each CDR3 protein is one row after TCRdb ran MiXCR on the multiplex PCR reads. The sample consists of around 400,000 distinct CDR3 sequences, about 25% of them appearing once. The data belong to a study of T cells in Graves' hyperthyroidism and ophthalmopathy. V lost 3 bases and J lost 1, with 4 bases in between. The CDR3 loop spans 12 amino acids.

Specimen: blood. The chain employs TRBV12-3 or TRBV12-4 and TRBJ2-7, with D uncertain. This TCR derives from a man aged 45-65 years with Graves' hyperthyroidism. The CDR3 nucleotides are TGTGCCAGCAGTTTGCAGTCCTACGAGCAGTACTTC. It codes for CASSLQSYEQYF.